This is a list of T cell receptor beta chains from one sample in a study of CD8 T cells in ankylosing spondylitis. TCRdb ran MiXCR on the 5' RACE reads and lists one entry per CDR3 protein. Of about 800,000 distinct CDR3 sequences in the sample, approximately 12% were seen once. The specimen sequenced was blood, either unsorted or a sorted T cell fraction (not recorded which). These TCRs come from a male donor with ankylosing spondylitis. CDR3s include the opening cysteine and the closing phenylalanine or tryptophan. The order of the fields is CDR3 length, J gene, D gene, V gene, clone size, CDR3 protein, CDR3 DNA. A D gene is named only where the DNA matches it firmly. Clone size is given for some rows only: seen once, a few or many times, or a class if the clone is expanded.

>15|TRBJ1-2|NA|TRBV7-2|NA
CASSLALQVGYGYTF
TGTGCCAGCAGCTTAGCCTTGCAGGTCGGTTATGGCTACACCTTC
>17|TRBJ2-3|TRBD1|TRBV7-2|few
CASSLGGQYRSTDTQYF
TGTGCCAGCAGCTTAGGGGGACAGTATCGTTCGACAGATACGCAGTATTTT
>16|TRBJ2-2|TRBD2|TRBV2|NA
CASRVSGGADTGELFF
TGTGCCAGCAGGGTTAGCGGGGGGGCAGACACCGGGGAGCTGTTTTTT
>16|TRBJ2-7|NA|TRBV6-5|NA
CASSYEGPNYSYEQYF
TGTGCCAGCAGTTACGAAGGACCGAACTACTCCTACGAGCAGTACTTC
>13|TRBJ2-1|NA|TRBV20-1|NA
CSAKVGGYNEQFF
TGCAGTGCTAAAGTGGGGGGTTACAATGAGCAGTTCTTC
>13|TRBJ2-7|NA|TRBV6-5|NA
CASSYGVLDEQYF
TGTGCCAGCAGTTACGGGGTTCTCGACGAGCAGTACTTC
>14|TRBJ1-1|NA|TRBV9|NA
CASSVDAADTEAFF
TGTGCCAGCAGCGTAGACGCCGCTGACACTGAAGCTTTCTTT
>12|TRBJ2-1|NA|TRBV7-8|few
CASSRLEAEQFF
TGTGCCAGCAGCCGACTAGAAGCAGAGCAGTTCTTC
>13|TRBJ2-3|NA|TRBV4-3|few
CASSTRQLDTQYF
TGCGCCAGCAGCACACGACAGCTAGATACGCAGTATTTT
>12|TRBJ2-7|NA|TRBV6-2/TRBV6-3|NA
CASGQSGYEQYF
TGTGCCAGTGGACAGTCGGGTTACGAGCAGTACTTC
>13|TRBJ1-1|NA|TRBV6-1|few
CASNRFMNTEAFF
TGTGCCAGCAACCGGTTCATGAACACTGAAGCTTTCTTT
>13|TRBJ2-1|NA|TRBV11-2|NA
CASSLPNRDEQFF
TGTGCCAGCAGCTTACCGAATCGGGATGAGCAGTTCTTC
>15|TRBJ2-7|TRBD1|TRBV6-1|NA
CASSPATGHYYEQYF
TGTGCCAGCAGTCCCGCGACAGGGCACTACTACGAGCAGTACTTC
>14|TRBJ2-5|NA|TRBV9|NA
CASSVGGVQETQYF
TGTGCCAGCAGCGTAGGGGGGGTTCAAGAGACCCAGTACTTC
>19|TRBJ2-3|TRBD2|TRBV11-2|many
CASSTRVRTSGGPTDTQYF
TGTGCCAGCAGCACCCGCGTGAGGACTAGCGGGGGACCCACAGATACGCAGTATTTT
>14|TRBJ2-3|NA|TRBV20-1|NA
CSAPRRTYTDTQYF
TGCAGTGCTCCCCGTCGGACGTACACAGATACGCAGTATTTT
>15|TRBJ2-3|TRBD2|TRBV30|few
CAWSRTSGVRDTQYF
TGTGCCTGGAGCCGAACTAGCGGGGTCAGAGATACGCAGTATTTT
>14|TRBJ2-5|NA|TRBV18|NA
CASSPPAVQETQYF
TGTGCCAGCTCACCACCCGCAGTACAAGAGACCCAGTACTTC
>15|TRBJ2-1|TRBD1|TRBV5-1|NA
CASSLGGQGLYEQFF
TGCGCCAGCAGCTTGGGGGGACAGGGATTGTATGAGCAGTTCTTC
>13|TRBJ1-1|NA|TRBV20-1|NA
CSAFMDRNTEAFF
TGCAGTGCTTTCATGGACAGGAACACTGAAGCTTTCTTT
>14|TRBJ2-7|TRBD1|TRBV6-1|many
CASSDYRGTYEQYF
TGTGCCAGCAGTGACTACAGGGGAACCTACGAGCAGTACTTC
>16|TRBJ2-5|NA|TRBV29-1|many
CSVEPRLYSPKKTQYF
TGCAGCGTTGAACCTCGTCTTTACTCCCCGAAAAAGACCCAGTACTTC
>17|TRBJ2-7|NA|TRBV27|NA
CASSFSANKVIYYEQYF
TGTGCCAGCAGTTTTAGCGCCAATAAAGTTATATACTACGAGCAGTACTTC
>17|TRBJ2-1|NA|TRBV5-1|few
CASSFPWNTSSYNEQFF
TGCGCCAGCAGCTTTCCTTGGAATACCAGCTCCTACAATGAGCAGTTCTTC
>14|TRBJ2-3|NA|TRBV20-1|many
CSASKMTGTDTQYF
TGCAGTGCTAGTAAGATGACGGGCACAGATACGCAGTATTTT
>15|TRBJ2-1|NA|TRBV20-1|few
CSATSGTLSYNEQFF
TGCAGTGCTACCTCCGGGACTCTCTCCTACAATGAGCAGTTCTTC